This TCR beta chain was captured in a study of blood T cell repertoires in COVID-19. Study as a whole: Spain, Italy and the United States supplied samples that represented acute and convalescent COVID-19. The analysed material was cDNA or gDNA that came from T cells, B-cell-depleted T cells, or PBMCs.

Patients from Seattle were sampled longitudinally, starting during active infection. The CDR3 contains 15 residues. V trimming: 4 bases; J trimming: 0 bases; junction bases outside the gene matches: 6. The germline CDR1 and CDR2 sequences are GTSNPN and SVGIG (reference sequence). As handled by the study authors: It was from reference gene primer amplification that nucleated cell counts were estimated. Repertoires were generated with immunoSEQ multiplex PCR, while TCRdb's copy carries only in-frame clones and drops some. V and J calls and clone size are as listed in that table; D and trimming were resolved from the DNA. The table records a few hundred thousand clones, 88% of them present only once.

Sequenced material: peripheral blood. The gene calls are TRBV30 and TRBJ2-7; the match to TRBD2 covers 10 bases. The sequence was collected from a woman aged 25-40 years with COVID-19, enrolled during active disease. CDR3 sequence reads: CAWTPRTSGSYEQYF. In nucleotides, the CDR3 is TGTGCCTGGACCCCCCGGACTAGCGGCTCCTACGAGCAGTACTTC.